A single sample gave rise to the 21 T cell receptor beta chains below, sequenced in a study of T cells in Graves' hyperthyroidism and ophthalmopathy. Amplified TCR beta CDR3 regions derived from RNA transcripts. The HTBI set primed first-round TCR CDR3 RT-PCR. TCRdb itself ran the multiplex PCR reads through MiXCR, one entry per CDR3 protein. The table includes fewer than 650,000 distinct CDR3 sequences, 14% detected once. The material sequenced was blood. Receptor source: a woman in her thirties or forties with Graves' hyperthyroidism.

This clonotype has just a few counts. The genes are TRBV28 and TRBJ2-1; TRBD1 might be the D (6 bases). Trimming shortened V by 3 bases and J by 3 bases, and 12 bases separated the two germline ends. The CDR3 length is 15 residues. Per the germline V gene, CDR1 is MDHEN and CDR2 is SYDVKM. As DNA, the CDR3 is TGTGCCAGCAGTTTCTTTATAGGGGGCTACAATGAGCAGTTCTTC. Translating it yields CASSFFIGGYNEQFF.

This clonotype was seen ten or more times. The chain carries TRBV20-1 and TRBJ1-1, with a possible D match to TRBD1 (5 bases). The V gene lost 5 bases and the J gene lost 4 bases, with 20 bases spanning the gap. The germline V gene has CDR1 DFQATT and CDR2 SNEGSKA (reference sequence). The CDR3 spans 15 residues. The CDR3 loop reads CSAAGATEVLTEAFF. The CDR3 bases are TGCAGTGCTGCAGGTGCGACAGAAGTCCTCACTGAAGCTTTCTTT.

This clonotype was found a few times. The chain recombines TRBV7-3 with TRBJ2-3; D is possibly TRBD2 (5 bases). Germline CDR1 SGHTA, CDR2 FQGTGA. The V end lost 5 bases, the J end lost 2 bases, and 14 bases lay between the germline ends. The CDR3 contains 15 residues. CDR3 nucleotides: TGTGCCAGCAGCCCAGAGGGTTATTACACAGATACGCAGTATTTT. It is translated as CASSPEGYYTDTQYF. The whole variable domain, filled in from reference TRBV7-3 and TRBJ2-3, reads GAGVSQTPSNKVTEKGKYVELRCDPISGHTALYWYRQSLGQGPEFLIYFQGTGAADDSGLPNDRFFAVRPEGSVSTLKIQRTERGDSAVYLCASSPEGYYTDTQYFGPGTRLTVL.

V is TRBV20-1 and J is TRBJ2-1, with 7 bases aligning to TRBD2. The CDR3 length is 18 residues. CDR1 and CDR2 from the germline V gene are DFQATT and SNEGSKA (reference sequence). Unmatched junction bases numbered 12, after V lost 0 bases and J lost 1 base. The CDR3 DNA reads TGCAGTGCTAGAGATGGTGAGGGACTACTCCGATCCTACAATGAGCAGTTCTTC. Translated: CSARDGEGLLRSYNEQFF.

The genes are TRBV5-6 and TRBJ2-2; D perhaps matches TRBD2 (7 bases). The CDR3 has 14 amino acids. V was cut by 3 bases and J by 3 bases, with 9 bases left in between. Germline loops: CDR1 SGHDT, CDR2 YYEEEE. The CDR3 DNA sequence: TGTGCCAGCAGCTACGGGGGGCACACCGGGGAGCTGTTTTTT. Protein: CASSYGGHTGELFF.

This clonotype is a singleton in its sample. An end of the junction differs from the germline gene, which may be a read error. The rearrangement joins TRBV5-1 to TRBJ1-1; D is uncertain. The CDR3 has 16 residues. Germline-derived CDR1 and CDR2 are SGHRS and YFSETQ. The CDR3 DNA is TGTGCCAGCAGTTCCCAGTCTTGGGGAAGTAGCACTGAAGCTTTCTTT. It is translated as CASSSQSWGSSTEAFF.

Many counts were recorded for this clonotype. The chain has TRBV18 and TRBJ1-5; 7 bases line up with TRBD1. The junction had 11 bases not matched to a gene; V was cut back by 9 bases and J by 3 bases. The CDR3 extends over 15 amino acids. Germline assignment: CDR1 KGHSH and CDR2 LQKENI. CDR3 sequence: CASSPGQTINQPQHF. The CDR3 DNA is TGTGCCAGTTCCCCGGGACAGACAATCAATCAGCCCCAGCATTTT.

There are many counts of this clonotype. The V call is TRBV28, the J call TRBJ1-2; 7 bases line up with TRBD1. The ends lost 4 bases at V and 7 bases at J; junction bases unmatched: 9. The CDR3 spans 14 residues. In germline, CDR1 is MDHEN, CDR2 SYDVKM. The CDR3 here is CASSSSRQGFGYTF. In nucleotides, the CDR3 is TGTGCCAGCAGTTCCAGCCGACAGGGTTTTGGCTACACCTTC.

A note on this clonotype: A much larger clone lies one base from this, so it may be a read error. The rearrangement links TRBV10-3 to TRBJ2-2, with TRBD1 matching 7 bases. CDR1 and CDR2 (germline): ENHRY, SYGVKD. The ends lost 8 bases at V and 4 bases at J; junction bases unmatched: 1. The CDR3 length is 12 residues. CDR3 nucleotides: TGTGCCATCTCAGGGGGCACCGGGGAGCTGTTTTTT. Translated, it gives CAISGGTGELFF.

The sample holds a few counts of this clonotype. The chain recombines TRBV4-2 with TRBJ2-5, with 8 bases fitting TRBD1. After removal of 2 bases from V and 0 bases from J, the junction contained 8 bases not matched to a gene. The CDR3 is made up of 17 amino acids. The germline gives CDR1 LGHNA, CDR2 YNFKEQ. In nucleotides, the CDR3 is TGTGCCAGCAGCCAACCCGGGACAGGAATCTACCAAGAGACCCAGTACTTC. Protein: CASSQPGTGIYQETQYF.

A few counts support this clonotype. The V gene is TRBV5-1, the J gene TRBJ2-7; maybe TRBD2 (6 bases). V lost 4 bases and J lost 4, with 12 bases in between. There are 13 residues in the CDR3. Per germline, CDR1 SGHRS and CDR2 YFSETQ. The CDR3 DNA is TGCGCCAGCAGCGCGCCCGGGGGATACGAGCAGTACTTC. Translation gives CASSAPGGYEQYF.

This clonotype was recorded a few times. The chain links TRBV7-2 to TRBJ2-3; 7 bases fit TRBD1. J gave up 10 bases and V 1 base, and 8 bases lay outside the gene matches. CDR3 length: 14 amino acids. CDR1 and CDR2 from the germline V gene are SGHTA and FQGNSA. CDR3: CASSLGAIQGSQYF. The DNA of the CDR3 is TGTGCCAGCAGCTTAGGGGCTATACAGGGGTCGCAGTATTTT. Drawing the rest from reference TRBV7-2 and TRBJ2-3, the complete variable domain is GAGVSQSPSNKVTEKGKDVELRCDPISGHTALYWYRQSLGQGLEFLIYFQGNSAPDKSGLPSDRFSAERTGGSVSTLTIQRTQQEDSAVYLCASSLGAIQGSQYFGPGTRLTVL.

This clonotype has at least ten counts. The chain couples TRBV28 to TRBJ2-7; maybe TRBD2 (6 bases). There are 14 residues in the CDR3. Trimming removed 6 bases at V and 6 bases at J, with 18 bases between. Germline loops: CDR1 MDHEN, CDR2 SYDVKM. The CDR3 coding sequence is TGTGCCAGCAGCCAAGAGACTAGTGTTGGCGAGCAGTACTTC. Protein product: CASSQETSVGEQYF.

This clonotype has ten or more counts. The chain joins TRBV7-9 to TRBJ2-7, with D uncertain. The germline CDR1 and CDR2 sequences are SEHNR and FQNEAQ (reference sequence). The V end lost 7 bases, the J end lost 0 bases, and 13 bases lay between the germline ends. CDR3 length: 14 amino acids. CDR3 sequence: CASILDSSSYEQYF. The CDR3 nucleotides are TGTGCCAGCATCCTAGATTCGAGCTCCTACGAGCAGTACTTC.

The chain carries TRBV5-1 and TRBJ1-2; D not resolved. Trimming pared 0 bases from V and 4 bases from J, leaving 13 bases between. The germline CDR1 and CDR2 sequences are SGHRS and YFSETQ. The CDR3 is 15 amino acids. CDR3 protein: CASSLGPGSGYGYTF. The DNA for the CDR3 is TGCGCCAGCAGCTTGGGACCGGGTTCGGGCTATGGCTACACCTTC.

This clonotype showed up many times. This sequence joins TRBV11-2 and TRBJ2-3, with a weak D call TRBD1 (6 bases). This CDR3 contains 14 residues. Between the trimmed V and J ends, which lost 0 bases and 6 bases, there was a span of 10 bases. Per the germline V gene, CDR1 is SGHAT and CDR2 is FQNNGV. The CDR3 DNA reads as TGTGCCAGCAGCTTAGAAGCAGGGGCGGATACGCAGTATTTT. Its protein is CASSLEAGADTQYF.

There are many counts of this clonotype. J is TRBJ2-3 and V is TRBV5-1; TRBD2 aligns across 7 bases. The CDR3 is made up of 15 amino acids. Per germline, CDR1 SGHRS and CDR2 YFSETQ. V lost 4 bases and J lost 2; bases outside the gene matches: 7. Here the CDR3 reads CASSILALVTDTQYF. CDR3 bases: TGCGCCAGCAGCATACTAGCGTTAGTCACAGATACGCAGTATTTT.

The genes are TRBV18 and TRBJ2-6, with TRBD2 as a possible D gene (6 bases). This CDR3 contains 16 residues. Germline CDR1 and CDR2: KGHSH and LQKENI. The V end was cut by 2 bases, the J end by 0 bases, with 8 bases between. For the CDR3, the DNA is TGTGCCAGCTCACCAACGGGAGCCTCTGGGGCCAACGTCCTGACTTTC. This gives the protein CASSPTGASGANVLTF.

In this sample, this clonotype turned up a few times. V is TRBV29-1 and J is TRBJ2-7; 12 bases are a match to TRBD2. The trim removed 6 bases at V and 1 base at J, leaving 4 bases unmatched. CDR3 length: 14 amino acids. From germline, CDR1 is SQVTM and CDR2 ANQGSEA. The CDR3 region has the DNA TGCAGCGTGACCGGGACTAGCGGGTCCTACGAGCAGTACTTC. Translated, it gives CSVTGTSGSYEQYF.

This clonotype was detected ten times or more. V gene TRBV3-1 combines with J gene TRBJ2-7; 9 bases align to TRBD2. The length of the CDR3 is 15 residues. V was clipped by 5 bases and J by 7 bases; unmatched bases: 12. Germline lookup yields CDR1 LGHDT and CDR2 YNNKEL (reference sequence). This chain's CDR3 is CASSYGIAGVEEQYF. CDR3 DNA: TGTGCCAGCAGCTACGGGATAGCGGGAGTAGAGGAGCAGTACTTC.

This clonotype was seen only a few times. V is TRBV6-1 and J is TRBJ2-1, with 7 nucleotides matching TRBD1. V shed 6 bases and J 0 bases; nucleotides not matched to a gene: 5. The CDR3 loop spans 15 amino acids. CDR1 is MNHNS, CDR2 SASEGT, per germline. The CDR3 protein is CASRTTGFSYNEQFF. The CDR3, as DNA: TGTGCCAGCAGGACGACAGGGTTCTCCTACAATGAGCAGTTCTTC.